The 16 T cell receptor beta chains reported below all come from one sample, sequenced in a study of monozygotic twins with inflammatory bowel disease. TCRdb re-called the 5' RACE reads and gives one entry per CDR3 protein, without DNA. The sample data list around 380,000 distinct CDR3 sequences. Sequenced material: blood. All receptors derive from a human donor with ulcerative colitis or Crohn's disease, or a healthy co-twin of an affected twin (not recorded which).

The chain carries TRBV20-1 and TRBJ2-3; there is no DNA to check the TCRdb D call of TRBD2. The CDR3 runs 17 residues. CDR1 is DFQATT, CDR2 SNEGSKA, per germline (reference sequence). The CDR3 protein is CSARPRLAGGLTDTQYF.

This chain uses TRBV5-1 with TRBJ2-7; TCRdb's D call, TRBD1, is unchecked because there is no DNA. Looked up from germline, CDR1 is SGHRS and CDR2 is YFSETQ. The CDR3 length is 14 residues. The CDR3 region is CASSSRATGFVQYF.

The chain combines TRBV7-2 with TRBJ2-7; TCRdb returns TRBD2, unconfirmable since there is no DNA. Germline assignment: CDR1 SGHTA and CDR2 FQGNSA. The length of the CDR3 is 13 residues. The CDR3 is CASSFQDLGEQYF.

The CDR3 loop is CASSQDSGTDEQYF. The chain joins TRBV3-1 to TRBJ2-7. This CDR3 contains 14 residues. CDR1 is LGHDT and CDR2 is YNNKEL in the germline V gene (reference sequence).

The gene calls are TRBV7-2 and TRBJ1-5. The CDR3 contains 15 residues. Germline CDR1 reads SGHTA; CDR2 reads FQGNSA. The CDR3 spells CASSLEFGFNQPQHF.

The V gene is TRBV15, the J gene TRBJ1-2; TCRdb lists TRBD1, though no DNA is available to test this call. The germline V gene encodes CDR1 LNHNV and CDR2 YYDKDF (reference sequence). The CDR3 has 15 residues. The CDR3 reads CATSSGWDTLYGYTF.

V gene TRBV3-1 combines with J gene TRBJ2-7; TCRdb selects TRBD1, and the lack of DNA leaves this call unchecked. The CDR3 runs to 12 residues. CDR1 is LGHDT, CDR2 YNNKEL, per germline (reference sequence). The CDR3 loop is CASRYVLTAGYF.

This chain joins TRBV7-2 and TRBJ2-1; TCRdb selects TRBD2, and the lack of DNA leaves this call unchecked. Germline V gene lookup returns CDR1 SGHTA and CDR2 FQGNSA. CDR3 size: 15 residues. The CDR3 here is CASSLPSGQRNEQFF.

The chain uses TRBV20-1 and TRBJ2-3; TCRdb indicates TRBD2, and absent DNA this call remains unverified. The germline V gene has CDR1 DFQATT and CDR2 SNEGSKA (reference sequence). The CDR3 is 16 amino acids. CDR3 sequence reads: CSARESGGPQSDTQYF.

The chain recombines TRBV9 with TRBJ1-3; TCRdb picks TRBD1, but there is no DNA to check that call. The CDR3 totals 13 residues. Germline V gene data show CDR1 as SGDLS and CDR2 as YYNGEE. CDR3 protein: CASSGALSPAIYF. The full variable domain, with the rest looked up from reference TRBV9 and TRBJ1-3, is DSGVTQTPKHLITATGQRVTLRCSPRSGDLSVYWYQQSLDQGLQFLIQYYNGEERAKGNILERFSAQQFPDLHSELNLSSLELGDSALYFCASSGALSPAIYFGEGSWLTVV.

The CDR3 protein is CASSVAVRDTQYF. V gene TRBV9 combines with J gene TRBJ2-3. The CDR3 has 13 amino acids. Germline V gives CDR1 SGDLS, CDR2 YYNGEE.

The CDR3 reads CASSPPGGSYNEQFF. The rearrangement links TRBV9 to TRBJ2-1; TCRdb outputs TRBD1, but without DNA this stays unchecked. Germline V gene lookup returns CDR1 SGDLS and CDR2 YYNGEE. The CDR3 covers 15 residues.

The chain uses TRBV28 and TRBJ2-1; with no DNA, the TCRdb D assignment of TRBD1 cannot be verified. CDR3 size: 15 residues. The V gene's germline CDR1 is MDHEN and CDR2 SYDVKM. The CDR3 here is CASSKPGQGYDEQFF.

The V and J genes are TRBV7-8 and TRBJ2-5; checking the TCRdb D call of TRBD2 is not possible without DNA. Per germline, CDR1 SGHVS and CDR2 FQNEAQ. The CDR3 has 16 amino acids. CDR3 loop: CASSSRVPPGRETQYF.

The rearrangement uses TRBV30 and TRBJ1-1. Germline CDR1 GTSNPN, CDR2 SVGIG (reference sequence). This CDR3 spans 14 amino acids. The CDR3 loop is CAWLMNSLNTEAFF.

The chain is built from TRBV7-2 and TRBJ1-3. The CDR3 extends over 15 amino acids. Germline CDR1 SGHTA, CDR2 FQGNSA. This chain's CDR3 is CASSLEFTSGNTIYF.